This passage covers 30 T cell receptor beta chains from one sample sequenced in a study of cytomegalovirus exposure and HLA in healthy donors listed by TCRdb under 2017. Libraries were constructed by the immunoSEQ multiplex PCR assay. For the multiplex PCR, a mixture combining 60 forward primers for TCR Vbeta segments and 13 reverse primers for TCR Jbeta segments was used. Sourced from immuneACCESS, this table was stored by TCRdb with only in-frame sequences that have V and J called. A share of the clones is absent; for the studies checked, an unresolved V gene accounts for under half, and the remainder has no known explanation. The table for this sample lists fewer than 140,000 clones; 70% to 80% of them were counted only once. Of the sample, 2.8% falls within the top ten clones. The sequencing sample was made of PBMCs. The receptor source for this set is a female donor in good health and CMV-seronegative.

This clone was counted only a few times. J is TRBJ2-6 and V is TRBV28; D gene unclear. V was cut by 6 bases and J by 0 bases, with 30 bases left in between. Germline V CDR1 and CDR2: MDHEN, SYDVKM. The CDR3 totals 22 residues. Here the CDR3 DNA reads TGTGCCAGCAGCTCAAGTCATATCCGGCAGCGCGCTTCTTTCTCTGGGGCCAACGTCCTGACTTTC. This sequence encodes CASSSSHIRQRASFSGANVLTF.

The chain employs TRBV7-9 and TRBJ1-2, with D unclear. The germline V gene encodes CDR1 SEHNR and CDR2 FQNEAQ (reference sequence). V lost 5 bases and J lost 2, with 15 bases in between. The CDR3 covers 15 residues. CDR3 amino acids: CASSAPGERNYGYTF. The CDR3 DNA is TGTGCCAGCAGCGCACCCGGGGAACGAAACTATGGCTACACCTTC.

CDR3 loop: CTSSQVQSVAGELFF. In DNA form, the CDR3 reads TGCACCAGCAGCCAAGTCCAGAGCGTGGCCGGGGAGCTGTTTTTT. The chain is built from TRBV1 and TRBJ2-2; the table assigns TRBD2, which was not confirmed against the DNA. TRBV1 is recorded as a pseudogene. This CDR3 region has 15 residues.

The chain combines TRBV9 with TRBJ2-5; the D gene is possibly TRBD1 (6 bases). V lost 8 bases, J lost 8 bases, and 16 bases lay in between. Germline V gene data show CDR1 as SGDLS and CDR2 as YYNGEE. The CDR3 is made up of 12 amino acids. The CDR3 nucleotides read TGTGCCAGGAGGGGGTGGCTGTTAACCCAGTACTTC. Its translation is CARRGWLLTQYF.

This clone has more than one count but fewer than ten. The V gene is TRBV28, the J gene TRBJ2-7; TRBD2 matches at 7 bases. The V gene's germline CDR1 is MDHEN and CDR2 SYDVKM. V was pared by 8 bases and J by 2 bases, with 0 bases of the junction left unmatched. CDR3 length: 11 amino acids. As DNA, the CDR3 is TGTGCCAGCCGGGGGGCCTACGAGCAGTACTTC. Protein product: CASRGAYEQYF.

The chain uses TRBV4-1 and TRBJ2-5, with D possibly matching TRBD1 (6 bases). V dropped 0 bases and J dropped 5 bases, with 13 bases sitting between them. CDR3 length equals 15 residues. Germline V CDR1 and CDR2: MGHRA, YSYEKL. The CDR3 is CASSQEGGFGETQYF. CDR3 coding DNA: TGCGCCAGCAGCCAAGAAGGGGGTTTTGGGGAGACCCAGTACTTC.

The J gene is TRBJ2-7, the V gene TRBV7-2; D might be TRBD1 (5 bases). This CDR3 is 14 amino acids long. The germline gives CDR1 SGHTA, CDR2 FQGNSA. Trimming stripped 4 bases from V and 5 bases from J, with 15 bases between. As DNA, the CDR3 is TGTGCCAGCAGCTCCCAGCATGGGGCGGACGAGCAGTACTTC. Residues: CASSSQHGADEQYF.

The CDR3 sequence is CASRQPGADTQYF. CDR3 bases: TGTGCCAGCAGGCAACCAGGGGCAGATACGCAGTATTTT. This chain links TRBV6-5 with TRBJ2-3; D may be TRBD1 (6 bases). Germline lookup yields CDR1 MNHEY and CDR2 SVGAGI. Trimming removed 6 bases from V and 4 bases from J, with 11 bases in between. This CDR3 spans 13 amino acids.

This clone was observed a handful of times. The CDR3 DNA sequence: TGTGCCAGCAGTTCTCGAGAGACCCAGTACTTC. Translated: CASSSRETQYF. J is TRBJ2-5 and V is TRBV28; no clear D gene. Trimming left V 4 bases short and J 4 bases short, with 4 bases between. Germline CDR1 and CDR2: MDHEN and SYDVKM. The CDR3 runs 11 residues.

The chain employs TRBV9 and TRBJ2-3; the D gene is possibly TRBD2 (6 bases). CDR1 is SGDLS and CDR2 is YYNGEE in the germline V gene. The length of the CDR3 is 15 residues. V lost 1 base and J 2 bases, leaving 11 bases between the germline ends. CDR3 protein: CASSVSGVYTDTQYF. The CDR3 region has the DNA TGTGCCAGCAGCGTATCGGGGGTATACACAGATACGCAGTATTTT.

Note on this clone: The final CDR3 position lacks the conserved phenylalanine or tryptophan, pointing to a likely read error. The chain employs TRBV28 and TRBJ1-2; D gene uncertain. This CDR3 comprises 15 residues. Trimming left V 2 bases short and J 3 bases short, with 13 bases between. CDR1 MDHEN and CDR2 SYDVKM come from the germline V gene. The CDR3: CASSLIRGLDYGYTL. DNA for the CDR3: TGTGCCAGCAGTTTAATCCGGGGATTGGACTATGGCTACACCCTC.

This rearrangement joins TRBV7-9 to TRBJ2-1; the match to TRBD2 covers 11 bases. The CDR3 consists of 16 residues. The germline V gene encodes CDR1 SEHNR and CDR2 FQNEAQ (reference sequence). After removal of 5 bases from V and 4 bases from J, the junction contained 7 bases not matched to a gene. This CDR3 is CASSPPSGRPYNEQFF. The DNA for the CDR3 is TGTGCCAGCAGCCCCCCTAGCGGGAGGCCATACAATGAGCAGTTCTTC. The full variable domain, completed using reference TRBV7-9 and TRBJ2-1, is DTGVSQNPRHKITKRGQNVTFRCDPISEHNRLYWYRQTLGQGPEFLTYFQNEAQLEKSRLLSDRFSAERPKGSFSTLEIQRTEQGDSAMYLCASSPPSGRPYNEQFFGPGTRLTVL.

The rearrangement joins TRBV7-6 to TRBJ2-3; 11 positions agree with TRBD2. From germline, CDR1 is SGHVS and CDR2 FNYEAQ. With V trimmed by 5 bases and J by 0 bases, 7 bases remained unmatched. The CDR3 runs 17 residues. The CDR3 protein is CASSQWTSGHSTDTQYF. As DNA, the CDR3 is TGTGCCAGCAGCCAATGGACTAGCGGGCATAGCACAGATACGCAGTATTTT.

The chain recombines TRBV6-6 with TRBJ1-5, with 10 nucleotides matching TRBD1. The CDR3 consists of 16 residues. CDR1 and CDR2 from the germline V gene are MNHNY and SVGAGI (reference sequence). The junction had 1 base not matched to a gene; V was cut back by 0 bases and J by 2 bases. The CDR3 nucleotides read TGTGCCAGCAGTTACTCGACAGGGGGCGGCAATCAGCCCCAGCATTTT. Translated: CASSYSTGGGNQPQHF.

The chain uses TRBV7-9 and TRBJ1-2; a weak D match, TRBD1 (6 bases). This CDR3 spans 14 amino acids. The V and J ends lost 1 base and 6 bases respectively, with 12 bases between them. Germline CDR1 and CDR2: SEHNR and FQNEAQ (reference sequence). In DNA form, the CDR3 reads TGTGCCAGCAGCTTAGGGACAGCAGGGGATGGCTACACCTTC. Amino acid sequence: CASSLGTAGDGYTF.

On this clone itself: Mismatch with germline at one junction end may stem from a read error. The chain employs TRBV7-7 and TRBJ2-5; TRBD2 is a possible D gene (5 bases). This CDR3 contains 13 residues. Germline values: CDR1 SSHAT, CDR2 FNYEAQ (reference sequence). The chain's CDR3 is CASSQDSQETQYF. For the CDR3, the DNA is TGTGCTAGCAGCCAGGACTCCCAAGAGACCCAGTACTTC.

This chain uses TRBV5-1 with TRBJ2-3; D perhaps matches TRBD2 (5 bases). Trimming took 0 bases from V and 0 from J, leaving 8 bases between them. Germline CDR1 is SGHRS and CDR2 is YFSETQ. This CDR3 spans 15 amino acids. CDR3 coding DNA: TGCGCCAGCAGCTTGGTTGGGAGTAGCACAGATACGCAGTATTTT. Amino acids: CASSLVGSSTDTQYF.

This clone has just a few counts. V is TRBV19 and J is TRBJ2-5; 7 nucleotides line up with TRBD2. Germline CDR1 and CDR2: LNHDA and SQIVND (reference sequence). The CDR3 length is 15 residues. Trimming removed 2 bases from V and 5 bases from J; junction bases left unmatched: 8. The CDR3 sequence is CASSIKTPGGETQYF. The CDR3 region has the DNA TGTGCCAGTAGTATAAAGACACCGGGAGGCGAGACCCAGTACTTC.

The rearrangement uses TRBV30 and TRBJ2-1; TRBD2 is a possible D gene (5 bases). The CDR3 totals 13 residues. Germline V gene sequence: CDR1 GTSNPN, CDR2 SVGIG (reference sequence). Trimming removed 5 bases at V and 0 bases at J, with 8 bases between. CDR3 in amino acids: CAWERSSYNEQFF. CDR3 sequence (DNA): TGTGCCTGGGAGCGGAGCTCCTACAATGAGCAGTTCTTC.

This clone has just a few counts. The chain has TRBV7-2 and TRBJ2-7; TRBD2 matches at 8 bases. Germline loops: CDR1 SGHTA, CDR2 FQGNSA. This CDR3 spans 15 amino acids. Germline trimming cut 0 bases from V and 2 bases from J; bases unmatched to any gene: 3. The CDR3 DNA sequence: TGTGCCAGCAGCTTAGCGGGTAGCGGGGCCTACGAGCAGTACTTC. Amino acids: CASSLAGSGAYEQYF.

The V gene is TRBV11-2, the J gene TRBJ1-5, with 10 positions matching TRBD1. Trimming took 5 bases from V and 2 from J; bases not matched to a gene: 3. CDR3 length equals 15 residues. Germline assignment: CDR1 SGHAT and CDR2 FQNNGV. DNA of the CDR3: TGTGCCAGCAGCATAGGGACAGGGGGCAATCAGCCCCAGCATTTT. It yields the protein CASSIGTGGNQPQHF.

The rearrangement uses TRBV28 and TRBJ1-1, with a weak D call TRBD1 (5 bases). The CDR3 runs 19 residues. The germline gives CDR1 MDHEN, CDR2 SYDVKM. Trimming left V 6 bases short and J 0 bases short, with 26 bases between. CDR3 nucleotides: TGTGCCAGCAGCACCATATTCTTTAGAGGTAGGGGTATGAACACTGAAGCTTTCTTT. Translated: CASSTIFFRGRGMNTEAFF.

This chain uses TRBV27 with TRBJ1-2; TRBD1 aligns across 8 bases. V trimming: 6 bases; J trimming: 3 bases; junction bases outside the gene matches: 6. This CDR3 has 14 residues. The germline V gene encodes CDR1 MNHEY and CDR2 SMNVEV (reference sequence). This CDR3 is CASRQGARDYGYTF. The CDR3 DNA reads TGTGCCAGCAGGCAGGGGGCAAGGGACTATGGCTACACCTTC.

DNA for the CDR3: TGTGCCACTTGGGACAGGGATAGGAATGAGCAGTTCTTC. Its protein product is CATWDRDRNEQFF. The chain carries TRBV10-3 and TRBJ2-1; TRBD1 aligns across 9 bases. There are 13 residues in the CDR3. The ends lost 10 bases at V and 7 bases at J; junction bases unmatched: 8. The germline CDR1 and CDR2 sequences are ENHRY and SYGVKD.

The V gene is TRBV10-3, the J gene TRBJ2-7; possible D gene TRBD1, 5 bases. The germline V gene encodes CDR1 ENHRY and CDR2 SYGVKD. The length of the CDR3 is 15 residues. Trimming took off 6 bases at V and 3 bases at J, with 18 bases between the two ends. The CDR3 DNA is TGTGCCATCAGGGGCGGAGCAGGGCGCAACTACGAGCAGTACTTC. This translates into CAIRGGAGRNYEQYF.

This rearrangement joins TRBV9 to TRBJ1-2; the D is unclear. Deletions cut 5 bases from V and 7 bases from J, with 21 bases between. Germline V gene lookup returns CDR1 SGDLS and CDR2 YYNGEE. CDR3 length: 15 residues. The chain's CDR3 is CASSGIVVSHSGYTF. The CDR3 coding sequence is TGTGCCAGCAGTGGAATCGTCGTCTCCCACAGTGGCTACACCTTC.

This clone turned up a few times. The chain couples TRBV7-6 to TRBJ2-1; no firm D call. Trimming removed 3 bases from V and 4 bases from J, with 10 bases in between. The CDR3 length is 14 residues. Germline V gene sequence: CDR1 SGHVS, CDR2 FNYEAQ. CDR3 in amino acids: CASSLDYGYNEQFF. CDR3 DNA: TGTGCCAGCAGCTTGGATTACGGGTACAATGAGCAGTTCTTC.

The chain combines TRBV12-5 with TRBJ2-5, with 12 bases fitting TRBD2. V was clipped by 1 base and J by 2 bases; unmatched bases: 5. Looked up from germline, CDR1 is LGHNT and CDR2 is FRNRAP. The CDR3 totals 17 residues. In nucleotides, the CDR3 is TGTGCTAGTGGTTTGGGGCTAGCGGGAGGGGGGCAAGAGACCCAGTACTTC. It encodes CASGLGLAGGGQETQYF.

For this clone: The junction shows a germline mismatch at one end, possibly a read error. The chain uses TRBV7-7 and TRBJ2-1; TRBD1 or TRBD2 may be the D gene (5 bases each). The germline V gene encodes CDR1 SSHAT and CDR2 FNYEAQ (reference sequence). This CDR3 comprises 15 residues. The CDR3 DNA follows: TGTGCTAGCAGCTTAGGGGAGCCACCGTACAATGAGCAGTTCTTC. It is translated as CASSLGEPPYNEQFF.

In nucleotides, the CDR3 is TGTGCCAGCAGTTTTGGACCCGGCGGGCAAAGCACAGATACGCAGTATTTT. Translation: CASSFGPGGQSTDTQYF. The rearrangement joins TRBV27 to TRBJ2-3, with D perhaps matching TRBD2 (5 bases). Germline V gene sequence: CDR1 MNHEY, CDR2 SMNVEV (reference sequence). Between the trimmed V and J ends, which lost 3 bases and 0 bases, there was a span of 16 bases. CDR3 length: 17 residues.